This T cell receptor (beta chain) was identified in a study of shared clonotypes between healthy human individuals. The overall study: Per-donor plates numbered three CD4 naive, three CD4 memory, two CD8 naive and one CD8 memory. Study results and caveats: Larger estimated richness was generally recorded for naive subsets relative to memory subsets. Relative to clonotypes present in all four donors, those not shared had lower generation probabilities.

Looked up from germline, CDR1 is SQVTM and CDR2 is ANQGSEA. There are 12 residues in the CDR3. V was shortened by 3 bases and J by 7 bases, with 9 bases between the two germline ends. CD45RO-negative CD8 cells positively selected for CCR7 made up the naive population, which excluded terminally differentiated effector memory CD45RA+ cells. It was at deep level that the assay was run. Profiling relied on immunoSEQ multiplex PCR, and the TCRdb table lists in-frame clones only, not all of them. Of a few million clones in the sample, over 85% were seen once. With regard to this clone: Its antigen remains unidentified.

The sequencing sample was made of naive CD8+ T cells from PBMCs. The TCR comes from a man younger than 30 in good health. Some clones in this sample may be carry-over from other donors' samples. The chain uses TRBV29-1 and TRBJ2-2; D assignment may be TRBD1 or TRBD2 (5 bases each). The CDR3 nucleotides read TGCAGCGTTGAGGGGACCGACGGGGAGCTGTTTTTT. Its protein product is CSVEGTDGELFF.